Listed below are T cell receptor beta chains from one sample, sequenced in a study of cytomegalovirus exposure and HLA in healthy donors. Assay used: immunoSEQ multiplex PCR; TCRdb lists only in-frame clones, some missing. The profile shows approximately 90,000 clones, around 84% of them singletons. The specimen sequenced was PBMCs. Receptor source: a man in his forties or fifties in good health and CMV-seropositive. Each CDR3 is given with its conserved first and last residue. The order of the fields is D gene, V gene, J gene, clone size, CDR3 DNA, CDR3 protein. The D gene is left open where the match is weak. A row's size may be missing; if present it is once, few, many or a size class.

D gene: -; V gene: TRBV6-4; J gene: TRBJ2-3; clone size: -; CDR3 DNA: TGTGCCAGCGCCGACTACCCTAGCACAGATACGCAGTATTTT; CDR3 protein: CASADYPSTDTQYF
D gene: TRBD2; V gene: TRBV9; J gene: TRBJ2-1; clone size: -; CDR3 DNA: TGTGCCAGCAGCGTCCCGGGACTAGCGGGGGGCGATGAGCAGTTCTTC; CDR3 protein: CASSVPGLAGGDEQFF
D gene: TRBD1; V gene: TRBV12-5; J gene: TRBJ2-1; clone size: once; CDR3 DNA: TGTGCTAGTGGTTCCGGACAGGGTTACAATGAGCAGTTCTTC; CDR3 protein: CASGSGQGYNEQFF
D gene: -; V gene: TRBV4-1; J gene: TRBJ2-1; clone size: -; CDR3 DNA: TGCGCCAGCAGCCAAGTCGGGGTCAATGAGCAGTTCTTC; CDR3 protein: CASSQVGVNEQFF
D gene: TRBD1; V gene: TRBV5-6; J gene: TRBJ1-5; clone size: -; CDR3 DNA: TGTGCCAGCAGCTCACAGGGGGCGCATCAGCCCCAGCATTTT; CDR3 protein: CASSSQGAHQPQHF
D gene: TRBD2; V gene: TRBV5-1; J gene: TRBJ2-7; clone size: -; CDR3 DNA: TGCGCCAGCAGCGGGGGACTAGCGGGAGTTGTCGAGCAGTACTTC; CDR3 protein: CASSGGLAGVVEQYF
D gene: TRBD1; V gene: TRBV6-1; J gene: TRBJ1-6; clone size: -; CDR3 DNA: TGTGCCAGCAGTGACAGGGGGCTTCCCAATTCACCCCTCCACTTT; CDR3 protein: CASSDRGLPNSPLHF
D gene: -; V gene: TRBV5-1; J gene: TRBJ1-1; clone size: -; CDR3 DNA: TGCGCCAGCAGCTTAATTTGGTCACAGGGCCAAATGAACACTGAAGCTTTCTTT; CDR3 protein: CASSLIWSQGQMNTEAFF
D gene: TRBD1; V gene: TRBV18; J gene: TRBJ1-3; clone size: -; CDR3 DNA: TGTGCCAGCTCACCCGGGGGACAGATCTCTGGAAACACCATATATTTT; CDR3 protein: CASSPGGQISGNTIYF
D gene: TRBD1; V gene: TRBV13; J gene: TRBJ2-7; clone size: once; CDR3 DNA: TGTGCCAGCAGCAAAGATGGGGCTGCAGGGGGCAAGTACGAGCAGTACTTC; CDR3 protein: CASSKDGAAGGKYEQYF
D gene: TRBD2; V gene: TRBV19; J gene: TRBJ2-3; clone size: -; CDR3 DNA: TGTGCCAGTAGTACCCCTAGCGGGGGGAGGAATACGCAGTATTTT; CDR3 protein: CASSTPSGGRNTQYF
D gene: TRBD1; V gene: TRBV28; J gene: TRBJ2-7; clone size: -; CDR3 DNA: TGTGCCAGCAGAGGAGACAGGGTGAAATACTACGAGCAGTACTTC; CDR3 protein: CASRGDRVKYYEQYF
D gene: -; V gene: TRBV10-2; J gene: TRBJ2-2; clone size: -; CDR3 DNA: TGCGCCAGCAGTGAAGGGGGAACCACCGGGGAGCTGTTTTTT; CDR3 protein: CASSEGGTTGELFF
D gene: TRBD1; V gene: TRBV4-1; J gene: TRBJ2-1; clone size: -; CDR3 DNA: TGCGCCAGCAGCCAAGGGGGTCCGGGACAGGGTGAAAATGAGCAGTTCTTC; CDR3 protein: CASSQGGPGQGENEQFF
D gene: TRBD2; V gene: TRBV28; J gene: TRBJ2-7; clone size: -; CDR3 DNA: TGTGCCAGCACTGCGTCACTTGGGGGAGGGCCCAACGAGCAGTACTTC; CDR3 protein: CASTASLGGGPNEQYF